These T cell receptor beta chains were read from a single sample in a study of blood T cell repertoires in COVID-19. Sequencing was performed with immunoSEQ multiplex PCR; in TCRdb, only in-frame clones are kept and a portion is missing. The repertoire consists of some 55,000 clones, with 70% to 90% occurring once and the leading ten covering around 6.3%. Source material: peripheral blood. These receptor sequences come from a man in his sixties with acute or convalescent COVID-19. The CDR3 runs from the conserved cysteine through the conserved F or W. A D gene is named only where the DNA matches it firmly. Some rows have no size entry. The others give once, few or many, or a class for an expanded clone.

J,V,size,D,CDR3,DNA
TRBJ1-1,TRBV9,-,-,CASSPQPGNTEAFF,TGTGCCAGCAGCCCGCAACCAGGGAACACTGAAGCTTTCTTT
TRBJ1-1,TRBV30,-,-,CAWSANVNTEAFF,TGTGCCTGGAGTGCTAATGTGAACACTGAAGCTTTCTTT
TRBJ1-1,TRBV19,-,-,CASGSPLRGTEAFF,TGTGCCAGCGGCTCCCCCCTCAGAGGGACTGAAGCTTTCTTT
TRBJ1-1,TRBV7-8,-,TRBD1,CASSTMGQGSTEAFF,TGTGCCAGCAGCACTATGGGACAGGGGAGCACTGAAGCTTTCTTT
TRBJ2-1,TRBV6-5,-,-,CASSLDRNEQFF,TGTGCCAGCAGCCTAGACAGGAATGAGCAGTTCTTC
TRBJ1-5,TRBV7-9,few,TRBD1,CASSLVTGVGGNQPQHF,TGTGCCAGCAGCTTAGTTACAGGGGTGGGTGGCAATCAGCCCCAGCATTTT
TRBJ2-1,TRBV7-6,few,-,CASSLAGSSYNEQFF,TGTGCCAGCAGCTTAGCGGGGAGCTCCTACAATGAGCAGTTCTTC
TRBJ1-5,TRBV30,few,-,CAWSRQGSQPQHF,TGTGCCTGGAGCCGGCAGGGAAGTCAGCCCCAGCATTTT
TRBJ1-2,TRBV2,-,TRBD1,CASSEAGRQGAYGYTF,TGTGCCAGCAGTGAAGCCGGTAGACAGGGAGCTTATGGCTACACCTTC
TRBJ2-7,TRBV5-3,-,-,CARSWGVSYEQYF,TGTGCCAGAAGCTGGGGGGTCTCCTACGAGCAGTACTTC
TRBJ1-5,TRBV28,-,-,CASSLIQGRNQPQHF,TGTGCCAGCAGTTTAATTCAGGGGCGAAATCAGCCCCAGCATTTT
TRBJ2-7,TRBV6-2/TRBV6-3,-,TRBD2,CASSHSGTSVNEQYF,TGTGCCAGCAGCCATTCCGGGACTAGCGTTAACGAGCAGTACTTC
TRBJ1-6,TRBV4-3,-,-,CASSLGVGANNSPLHF,TGCGCCAGCAGCCTAGGTGTTGGGGCGAATAATTCACCCCTCCACTTT
TRBJ2-1,TRBV6-2/TRBV6-3,-,TRBD2,CASSYSPAGAAYNEQFF,TGTGCCAGCAGTTACTCCCCAGCGGGGGCCGCCTACAATGAGCAGTTCTTC
TRBJ2-2,TRBV5-4,-,TRBD1,CASSKPGQGNTGELFF,TGTGCCAGCAGCAAACCGGGACAGGGGAACACCGGGGAGCTGTTTTTT
TRBJ2-7,TRBV4-2,-,TRBD1,CASSRGQGTGEQYF,TGTGCCAGCAGCCGGGGACAGGGAACCGGCGAGCAGTACTTC
TRBJ2-7,TRBV7-2,-,-,CASSALSGSAYEQYF,TGTGCCAGCAGCGCATTAAGCGGGTCCGCCTACGAGCAGTACTTC
TRBJ2-1,TRBV19,few,-,CASSPGTWGPRNEQFF,TGTGCCAGTAGTCCCGGTACGTGGGGGCCTCGGAATGAGCAGTTCTTC
TRBJ1-3,TRBV15,-,TRBD1,CATSRGQVNSGNTIYF,TGTGCCACCAGCAGGGGACAGGTTAACTCTGGAAACACCATATATTTT
TRBJ1-4,TRBV4-3,-,-,CASSQKVSRGNEKLFF,TGCGCCAGCAGCCAAAAAGTGTCCCGAGGGAATGAAAAACTGTTTTTT
TRBJ1-5,TRBV19,-,TRBD1,CASTRDSYQPQHF,TGTGCCAGTACCCGGGACAGTTATCAGCCCCAGCATTTT
TRBJ1-6,TRBV4-3,-,TRBD1,CASSQDGGQGGDSPLHF,TGCGCCAGCAGCCAAGACGGGGGACAGGGAGGTGATTCACCCCTCCACTTT
TRBJ1-2,TRBV6-2/TRBV6-3,-,TRBD1,CASSYGQGNGYTF,TGTGCCAGCAGTTACGGACAGGGGAATGGCTACACCTTC
TRBJ1-1,TRBV6-5,few,-,CASSKPTGHAFF,TGTGCCAGCAGTAAGCCCACGGGTCACGCTTTCTTT
TRBJ1-6,TRBV9,-,-,CASSSGGDSPLHF,TGTGCCAGCAGCTCTGGAGGCGATTCACCCCTCCACTTT
TRBJ1-1,TRBV2,-,-,CASMNGPMNTEAFF,TGTGCCAGCATGAATGGGCCGATGAACACTGAAGCTTTCTTT
TRBJ1-1,TRBV18,few,TRBD1,CASSPQQPGQGEAFF,TGTGCCAGCTCACCCCAGCAACCGGGACAGGGAGAAGCTTTCTTT
TRBJ1-1,TRBV7-2,-,-,CASSFVGQANTEAFF,TGTGCCAGCAGCTTCGTTGGGCAGGCGAACACTGAAGCTTTCTTT
TRBJ1-5,TRBV24-1,-,-,CATSAGRRANQPQHF,TGTGCCACCAGTGCGGGTAGGAGGGCAAATCAGCCCCAGCATTTT